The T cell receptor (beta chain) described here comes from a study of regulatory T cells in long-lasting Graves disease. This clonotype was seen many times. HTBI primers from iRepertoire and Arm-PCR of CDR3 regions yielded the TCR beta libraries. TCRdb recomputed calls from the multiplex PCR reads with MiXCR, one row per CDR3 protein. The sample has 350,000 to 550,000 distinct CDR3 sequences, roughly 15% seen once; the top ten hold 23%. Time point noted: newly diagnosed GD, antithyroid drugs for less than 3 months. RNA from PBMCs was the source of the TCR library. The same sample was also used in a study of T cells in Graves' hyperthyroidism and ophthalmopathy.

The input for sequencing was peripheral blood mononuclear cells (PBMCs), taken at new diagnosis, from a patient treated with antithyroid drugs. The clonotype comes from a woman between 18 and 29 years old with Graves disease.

DNA of the CDR3: TGTGCCAGCAGTTGGGCCCCGAAGAACTACGAGCAGTACTTC. It encodes CASSWAPKNYEQYF. V usage is TRBV28 and J usage is TRBJ2-7; D remains ambiguous. Per the germline V gene, CDR1 is MDHEN and CDR2 is SYDVKM. CDR3 size: 14 residues. The V gene lost 4 bases and the J gene lost 3 bases, with 13 bases spanning the gap.